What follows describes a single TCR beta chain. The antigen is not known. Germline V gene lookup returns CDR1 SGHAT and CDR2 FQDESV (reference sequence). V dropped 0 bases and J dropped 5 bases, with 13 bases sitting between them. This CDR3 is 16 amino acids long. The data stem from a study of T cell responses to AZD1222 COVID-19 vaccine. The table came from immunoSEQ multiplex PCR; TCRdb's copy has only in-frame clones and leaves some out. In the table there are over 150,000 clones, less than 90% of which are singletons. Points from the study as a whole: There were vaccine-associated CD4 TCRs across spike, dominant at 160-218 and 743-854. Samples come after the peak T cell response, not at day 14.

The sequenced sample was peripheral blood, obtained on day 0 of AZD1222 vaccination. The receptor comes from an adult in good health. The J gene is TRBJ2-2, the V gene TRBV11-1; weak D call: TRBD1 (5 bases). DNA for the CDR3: TGTGCCAGCAGCTTAGCTACAGGTTCTAATACCGGGGAGCTGTTTTTT. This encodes CASSLATGSNTGELFF.